A selection of T cell receptor beta chains follows, all from one sample in a study of Ad26.COV2.S vaccination and SARS-CoV-2 variants. Clones were sequenced by immunoSEQ multiplex PCR, and TCRdb holds only the in-frame ones, with some missing. The table lists 380,000 or so clones, 75% to 90% of them singletons. This sample comprised peripheral blood, obtained in a trial of Ad26.COV2.S vaccine versus placebo. The receptors come from a person between 18 and 65 years old who received the Ad26.COV2.S COVID-19 vaccine or a placebo. CDR3s include the opening cysteine and the closing phenylalanine or tryptophan. The D gene is left open where the match is weak. A clone size is listed for some rows: how often the clone was seen (once, few, many), or a class if it is expanded.

d_gene: .
abundance: once
j_gene: TRBJ2-1
v_gene: TRBV9
len: 17
CDR3nt: TGTGCCAGCAGCACCAATCCGAATCGGGCGGCCTACAATGAGCAGTTCTTC
CDR3aa: CASSTNPNRAAYNEQFF

d_gene: TRBD1
abundance: .
j_gene: TRBJ1-4
v_gene: TRBV5-6
len: 16
CDR3nt: TGTGCCAGCAGCTTCCGGACAGGCGCTACTAATGAAAAACTGTTTTTT
CDR3aa: CASSFRTGATNEKLFF

d_gene: TRBD1
abundance: .
j_gene: TRBJ2-7
v_gene: TRBV11-2
len: 12
CDR3nt: TGTGCCAGCGGGGACAGGGGCTACGAGCAGTACTTC
CDR3aa: CASGDRGYEQYF

d_gene: TRBD2
abundance: .
j_gene: TRBJ2-1
v_gene: TRBV6-6
len: 15
CDR3nt: TGTGCCAGCAGACCCGGGACTAGCGAATCCAATGAGCAGTTCTTC
CDR3aa: CASRPGTSESNEQFF

d_gene: .
abundance: .
j_gene: TRBJ2-6
v_gene: TRBV5-1
len: 18
CDR3nt: TGCGCCAGCAGCTTGAAGCAGGGATTCCTCTCTGGGGCCAACGTCCTGACTTTC
CDR3aa: CASSLKQGFLSGANVLTF

d_gene: .
abundance: .
j_gene: TRBJ1-2
v_gene: TRBV3-1/TRBV3-2
len: 14
CDR3nt: TGTGCCAGCAGCCAAGCGGGACCAAACTATGGCTACACCTTC
CDR3aa: CASSQAGPNYGYTF

d_gene: TRBD1
abundance: once
j_gene: TRBJ2-2
v_gene: TRBV5-1
len: 15
CDR3nt: TGCGCCAGCAGCTTGAAAGGACAGGGGGCCGGGGAGCTGTTTTTT
CDR3aa: CASSLKGQGAGELFF

d_gene: TRBD1
abundance: .
j_gene: TRBJ2-7
v_gene: TRBV6-7
len: 16
CDR3nt: TGTGCCAGCAGTTACCAGCCGGGACAGGGGGACTACGAGCAGTACTTC
CDR3aa: CASSYQPGQGDYEQYF

d_gene: TRBD1
abundance: .
j_gene: TRBJ2-1
v_gene: TRBV3-1/TRBV3-2
len: 14
CDR3nt: TGTGCCAGCAGCCAACGATCTCTACAGGGGGGGCAGTTCTTC
CDR3aa: CASSQRSLQGGQFF

d_gene: .
abundance: .
j_gene: TRBJ1-6
v_gene: TRBV5-1
len: 14
CDR3nt: TGCGCCAGCAGCCCAGGTCGGGTTAATTCACCCCTCCACTTT
CDR3aa: CASSPGRVNSPLHF

d_gene: .
abundance: .
j_gene: TRBJ2-7
v_gene: TRBV2
len: 13
CDR3nt: TGTGCCAGCACCGGGACGGATACCTACGAGCAGTACTTC
CDR3aa: CASTGTDTYEQYF

d_gene: TRBD1
abundance: .
j_gene: TRBJ2-1
v_gene: TRBV7-8
len: 14
CDR3nt: TGTGCCAGCAGCTTAGCCCCGGACAGGGGTCGGCAGTTCTTC
CDR3aa: CASSLAPDRGRQFF

d_gene: .
abundance: .
j_gene: TRBJ2-7
v_gene: TRBV30
len: 14
CDR3nt: TGTGCCTGGAGGGGGGAGACAGGAACCTACGAGCAGTACTTC
CDR3aa: CAWRGETGTYEQYF

d_gene: TRBD2
abundance: .
j_gene: TRBJ2-1
v_gene: TRBV6-4
len: 14
CDR3nt: TGTGCCAGCAGTGAAGTATCGGCTAGCGGGCTACAGTTCTTC
CDR3aa: CASSEVSASGLQFF

d_gene: TRBD2
abundance: .
j_gene: TRBJ2-3
v_gene: TRBV12-3/TRBV12-4
len: 13
CDR3nt: TGTGCCCGCGGGAGGGTTTTTACAGATACGCAGTATTTT
CDR3aa: CARGRVFTDTQYF

d_gene: .
abundance: .
j_gene: TRBJ1-2
v_gene: TRBV25-1
len: 13
CDR3nt: TGTGCCAGCAGTGAACAGGCCCTCTATGGCTACACCTTC
CDR3aa: CASSEQALYGYTF

d_gene: .
abundance: .
j_gene: TRBJ1-2
v_gene: TRBV6-1
len: 16
CDR3nt: TGTGCCAGCAGTGACCCGGGCAGAACCCCCAACTATGGCTACACCTTC
CDR3aa: CASSDPGRTPNYGYTF

d_gene: TRBD2
abundance: .
j_gene: TRBJ2-7
v_gene: TRBV27
len: 15
CDR3nt: TGTGCCAGCGGACTAGCGGGAGAGGCACAAGGCGAGCAGTACTTC
CDR3aa: CASGLAGEAQGEQYF

d_gene: TRBD1
abundance: .
j_gene: TRBJ1-1
v_gene: TRBV27
len: 15
CDR3nt: TGTGCCAGCAGTTTATCGGGACAGGTGAACACTGAAGCTTTCTTT
CDR3aa: CASSLSGQVNTEAFF

d_gene: TRBD2
abundance: .
j_gene: TRBJ2-2
v_gene: TRBV12-3/TRBV12-4
len: 13
CDR3nt: TGTGCCAGCAGTTCACGGGGGGCCGGGGAGCTGTTTTTT
CDR3aa: CASSSRGAGELFF

d_gene: .
abundance: .
j_gene: TRBJ2-2
v_gene: TRBV28
len: 14
CDR3nt: TGTGCCAGCAGTTTTGACAGCCTAACCGGGGAGCTGTTTTTT
CDR3aa: CASSFDSLTGELFF

d_gene: .
abundance: .
j_gene: TRBJ2-7
v_gene: TRBV7-2
len: 13
CDR3nt: TGTGCCAGCAGCTTATATAACTCCTACGAGCAGTACTTC
CDR3aa: CASSLYNSYEQYF

d_gene: TRBD1
abundance: once
j_gene: TRBJ1-1
v_gene: TRBV28
len: 15
CDR3nt: TGTGCCAGCAACCTCTCAGGGGGCGCGTACACTGAAGCTTTCTTT
CDR3aa: CASNLSGGAYTEAFF

d_gene: TRBD2
abundance: once
j_gene: TRBJ2-7
v_gene: TRBV27
len: 14
CDR3nt: TGTGCCAGCAGTTATAGCGGGCCCCCCTACGAGCAGTACTTC
CDR3aa: CASSYSGPPYEQYF

d_gene: TRBD2
abundance: .
j_gene: TRBJ2-1
v_gene: TRBV9
len: 15
CDR3nt: TGTGCCAGCAGCGCGGGACTAGCGTCCTACAATGAGCAGTTCTTC
CDR3aa: CASSAGLASYNEQFF

d_gene: .
abundance: .
j_gene: TRBJ1-6
v_gene: TRBV6-1
len: 19
CDR3nt: TGTGCCAGCAGTGCGGACGGGACATTTAACGCCCCGCCACGTTCACCCCTCCACTTT
CDR3aa: CASSADGTFNAPPRSPLHF

d_gene: .
abundance: .
j_gene: TRBJ2-3
v_gene: TRBV15
len: 16
CDR3nt: TGTGCCACCAGCAGAGATCGAAAAGGGTTCGCAGATACGCAGTATTTT
CDR3aa: CATSRDRKGFADTQYF

d_gene: .
abundance: once
j_gene: TRBJ1-2
v_gene: TRBV10-3
len: 12
CDR3nt: TGTGCCATCAACGGGGACAACTATGGCTACACCTTC
CDR3aa: CAINGDNYGYTF

d_gene: .
abundance: .
j_gene: TRBJ2-1
v_gene: TRBV4-1
len: 12
CDR3nt: TGCGCCAGCAGGCCAGGGGGAGGTGAGCAGTTCTTC
CDR3aa: CASRPGGGEQFF

d_gene: .
abundance: .
j_gene: TRBJ1-1
v_gene: TRBV5-1
len: 15
CDR3nt: TGCGCCAGCAGCTTGGCGAACAGGATGAACACTGAAGCTTTCTTT
CDR3aa: CASSLANRMNTEAFF

d_gene: .
abundance: .
j_gene: TRBJ1-1
v_gene: TRBV7-2
len: 13
CDR3nt: TGTGCCAGCAGCTCGAGGGGCTCCGGGGAAGCTTTCTTT
CDR3aa: CASSSRGSGEAFF